What follows are 21 T cell receptor beta chains derived from one specimen sequenced in a study of Ad26.COV2.S vaccination and SARS-CoV-2 variants. Using immunoSEQ multiplex PCR, the repertoire was profiled, and TCRdb retains in-frame clones only, with some absent. The sample records about 470,000 clones, 90% being singletons. Treatment of the sample: around 19 received Ad26.COV2.S at low or high dose, single or two shots; a few received placebo; per-sample allocation not given. All samples were drawn on day 63, counting from the first vaccine or placebo injection. The specimen comprised peripheral blood, sampled in a trial of Ad26.COV2.S vaccine versus placebo. The receptors were gathered from a person aged 18-60 years who received the Ad26.COV2.S COVID-19 vaccine or a placebo.

V gene TRBV7-9 combines with J gene TRBJ2-3, with 13 bases matching TRBD2. V lost 5 bases to trimming and J lost 1 base; unmatched junction nucleotides: 6. Germline V gives CDR1 SEHNR, CDR2 FQNEAQ (reference sequence). The CDR3 has 17 amino acids. The chain's CDR3 is CASSPLTSGRRTDTQYF. The CDR3 DNA reads as TGTGCCAGCAGCCCGCTGACTAGCGGGAGGCGCACAGATACGCAGTATTTT.

With regard to this clone: In the same sample, other DNA sequences code for this CDR3. The V and J genes are TRBV7-3 and TRBJ2-2; D unclear. The germline gives CDR1 SGHTA, CDR2 FQGTGA. Deletions cut 6 bases from V and 3 bases from J, with 5 bases between. This CDR3 region has 12 residues. Here the CDR3 DNA reads TGTGCCAGCAGTTCCTACACCGGGGAGCTGTTTTTT. This sequence encodes CASSSYTGELFF.

This chain uses TRBV19 with TRBJ1-2, with 7 bases matching TRBD1. Germline lookup yields CDR1 LNHDA and CDR2 SQIVND (reference sequence). V trimming: 6 bases; J trimming: 8 bases; junction bases outside the gene matches: 9. The CDR3 is 13 amino acids. In nucleotides, the CDR3 is TGTGCCAGTAGAGGCAGGGGGATAGTAGGCTACACCTTC. This encodes CASRGRGIVGYTF.

The sample holds one count of this clone. The V gene is TRBV4-2, the J gene TRBJ2-6, with D perhaps given as TRBD1 or TRBD2 (5 bases each). In germline, CDR1 is LGHNA, CDR2 YNFKEQ. V gave up 4 bases and J gave up 0 bases, with 16 bases separating them. The CDR3 covers 18 residues. The chain's CDR3 is CASSLPGPGSSGANVLTF. CDR3 in DNA: TGTGCCAGCAGCCTACCGGGACCTGGATCCTCTGGGGCCAACGTCCTGACTTTC.

The chain uses TRBV7-3 and TRBJ1-4; D is unresolved. Germline V gene lookup returns CDR1 SGHTA and CDR2 FQGTGA. This CDR3 has 15 residues. Trimming cost V 1 base and J 3 bases, with 9 bases left between them. The CDR3 region has the DNA TGTGCCAGCAGCTTAAATGCAGGAGCTAATGAAAAACTGTTTTTT. Its translation: CASSLNAGANEKLFF.

Here the CDR3 reads CASSPGPRDSIYGYTF. CDR3 DNA: TGTGCCAGCAGCCCCGGCCCCCGGGACAGCATATATGGCTACACCTTC. J is TRBJ1-2 and V is TRBV5-4; 7 bases are shared with TRBD1. V shed 4 bases and J 5 bases; nucleotides not matched to a gene: 14. This CDR3 is 16 amino acids long. Germline CDR1 is SGHNT and CDR2 is YYREEE (reference sequence).

V gene TRBV28 combines with J gene TRBJ1-1; tentative D call: TRBD1 (6 bases). The ends were cut back, 6 bases at V and 4 bases at J, with 18 bases in the middle. The V gene's germline CDR1 is MDHEN and CDR2 SYDVKM. The CDR3 is 15 amino acids. The CDR3 coding sequence is TGTGCCAGCAGCCCCCGGGACACCATTTTCACTGAAGCTTTCTTT. Amino acid sequence: CASSPRDTIFTEAFF. Full variable domain (outside the CDR3, taken from reference TRBV28 and TRBJ1-1): DVKVTQSSRYLVKRTGEKVFLECVQDMDHENMFWYRQDPGLGLRLIYFSYDVKMKEKGDIPEGYSVSREKKERFSLILESASTNQTSMYLCASSPRDTIFTEAFFGQGTRLTVV.

This rearrangement joins TRBV5-8 to TRBJ1-5; possibly TRBD1 for D (6 bases). The germline CDR1 and CDR2 sequences are SGHTS and YDEGEE. The CDR3 loop spans 16 amino acids. Deletions cut 2 bases from V and 1 base from J, with 13 bases between. The CDR3 DNA reads TGTGCCAGCAGCTTACAACAGGGAAAGAGCAATCAGCCCCAGCATTTT. Translation gives CASSLQQGKSNQPQHF.

The V gene is TRBV7-3, the J gene TRBJ1-2; 7 bases align to TRBD1. The J segment lost 4 bases and the V segment lost 5 bases, leaving 10 bases of the junction unmatched. The germline V gene encodes CDR1 SGHTA and CDR2 FQGTGA. This CDR3 has 15 amino acids. The CDR3 nucleotides are TGTGCCAGCAGCGAAGCCGGGACAGACCCCTATGGCTACACCTTC. Protein product: CASSEAGTDPYGYTF.

The chain uses TRBV10-3 and TRBJ2-1, with D possibly being TRBD1 (6 bases). Per the germline V gene, CDR1 is ENHRY and CDR2 is SYGVKD. This CDR3 spans 16 amino acids. V shed 0 bases and J shed 4 bases, with 13 bases lying between them. Here the CDR3 DNA reads TGTGCCATCAGTGAGTCCCGGGCAGGGGTTTACAATGAGCAGTTCTTC. It specifies CAISESRAGVYNEQFF.

The chain combines TRBV19 with TRBJ2-2; tentative D call: TRBD2 (6 bases). The CDR3 length is 16 residues. Germline V lookup: CDR1 LNHDA, CDR2 SQIVND (reference sequence). The V end was cut by 0 bases, the J end by 0 bases, with 8 bases between. CDR3 amino acids: CASSIEGGTNTGELFF. DNA for the CDR3: TGTGCCAGTAGTATAGAAGGAGGGACGAACACCGGGGAGCTGTTTTTT.

The chain combines TRBV5-1 with TRBJ2-7; 9 nucleotides line up with TRBD1. This CDR3 is 14 amino acids long. CDR1 and CDR2 (germline): SGHRS, YFSETQ. Trimming removed 4 bases from V and 3 bases from J; junction bases left unmatched: 5. CDR3 nucleotide sequence: TGCGCCAGCAGCACTGGACAGGGGAACTACGAGCAGTACTTC. It specifies CASSTGQGNYEQYF.

The CDR3 spells CASSHRGVSYNEQFF. The CDR3 bases are TGTGCCAGCAGCCACCGCGGGGTCTCCTACAATGAGCAGTTCTTC. The chain joins TRBV11-3 to TRBJ2-1; D possibly corresponds to TRBD2 (6 bases). The CDR3 totals 15 residues. CDR1 and CDR2 (germline): SGHNT, YENEEA. The V gene lost 5 bases and the J gene lost 0 bases, with 11 bases spanning the gap.

This clone has only a few counts. The chain joins TRBV11-2 to TRBJ1-2, with D uncertain. CDR1 SGHAT and CDR2 FQNNGV come from the germline V gene. Trimming removed 0 bases from V and 6 bases from J, with 14 bases in between. The CDR3 length is 15 residues. CDR3: CASSLDPAGSDGYTF. The CDR3 DNA follows: TGTGCCAGCAGCTTAGATCCAGCAGGATCGGATGGCTACACCTTC.

The chain joins TRBV28 to TRBJ2-3, with D possibly TRBD1 on 6 matching bases. This CDR3 is built from 16 residues. The germline V gene has CDR1 MDHEN and CDR2 SYDVKM. V lost 6 bases to trimming and J lost 1 base, with 17 bases between them. The CDR3 DNA reads as TGTGCCAGCAGGACGCCTTACAGGGCAGGCACAGATACGCAGTATTTT. This codes for CASRTPYRAGTDTQYF. Based on the CDR3 plus reference TRBV28 and TRBJ2-3, the full variable domain is DVKVTQSSRYLVKRTGEKVFLECVQDMDHENMFWYRQDPGLGLRLIYFSYDVKMKEKGDIPEGYSVSREKKERFSLILESASTNQTSMYLCASRTPYRAGTDTQYFGPGTRLTVL.

V and J are TRBV2 and TRBJ2-7, with 8 bases lining up with TRBD1. This CDR3 has 14 residues. V dropped 7 bases and J dropped 6; count of bases not matched to a gene: 11. Germline-derived CDR1 and CDR2 are SNHLY and FYNNEI. CDR3 amino acids: CASTLRTGMSEQYF. The CDR3 DNA follows: TGTGCCAGCACTCTCCGGACAGGGATGTCCGAGCAGTACTTC. The whole variable domain, remainder taken from reference TRBV2 and TRBJ2-7, is EPEVTQTPSHQVTQMGQEVILRCVPISNHLYFYWYRQILGQKVEFLVSFYNNEISEKSEIFDDQFSVERPDGSNFTLKIRSTKLEDSAMYFCASTLRTGMSEQYFGPGTRLTVT.

The chain combines TRBV27 with TRBJ2-1, with 9 nucleotides matching TRBD2. CDR3 length equals 16 residues. Germline CDR1 MNHEY, CDR2 SMNVEV (reference sequence). The V gene end was trimmed by 1 base and the J gene end by 5 bases; junction bases not matched to a gene: 6. Here the CDR3 reads CASSLLREGGDNEQFF. The CDR3 DNA follows: TGTGCCAGCAGTTTATTGCGGGAGGGAGGGGACAATGAGCAGTTCTTC.

The chain recombines TRBV6-1 with TRBJ2-3; 12 nucleotides agree with TRBD2. Germline V CDR1 and CDR2: MNHNS, SASEGT. The J segment lost 3 bases and the V segment lost 4 bases, leaving 5 bases of the junction unmatched. This CDR3 has 16 residues. CDR3 DNA sequence: TGTGCCAGCAGTGCCCTAGCGGGAGGGAGGACAGATACGCAGTATTTT. Its protein is CASSALAGGRTDTQYF.

The genes are TRBV9 and TRBJ2-7; weak D call: TRBD1 (5 bases). Per germline, CDR1 SGDLS and CDR2 YYNGEE. The CDR3 runs 15 residues. V lost 0 bases and J 3 bases, leaving 13 bases between the germline ends. The DNA of the CDR3 is TGTGCCAGCAGCGTAGCTTCTACAGGTGGCTACGAGCAGTACTTC. This gives the protein CASSVASTGGYEQYF.

V is TRBV5-1 and J is TRBJ2-5; 7 positions match TRBD1. CDR1 SGHRS and CDR2 YFSETQ come from the germline V gene. V was clipped by 3 bases and J by 5 bases; unmatched bases: 7. The CDR3 length is 14 residues. DNA of the CDR3: TGCGCCAGCAGCTCTACAGGGGTCCGGGAGACCCAGTACTTC. Its protein product is CASSSTGVRETQYF.

Of note for this clone: Other DNA sequences from this sample encode an identical CDR3 as well. V is TRBV27 and J is TRBJ2-7, with D hard to call. Germline CDR1 and CDR2: MNHEY and SMNVEV (reference sequence). The germline V and J ends were trimmed by 0 bases and 4 bases, with 4 bases remaining between them. There are 12 residues in the CDR3. CDR3 in DNA: TGTGCCAGCAGTTTATCTGGGTACGAGCAGTACTTC. Translating it yields CASSLSGYEQYF.